These 23 T cell receptor beta chains share one sample of origin, sequenced in a study of T cells in Graves' hyperthyroidism and ophthalmopathy. Authors of the study amplified TCR beta CDR3 regions from RNA transcripts. During a first-round RT-PCR of the TCR CDR3, the HTBI primer set was used. TCRdb re-called the multiplex PCR reads with MiXCR, one entry per CDR3 protein. Of around 60,000 distinct CDR3 sequences in the sample, 49% were seen once. The sequenced material came from blood. These receptors were obtained from a woman aged 30 to 39 with Graves' ophthalmopathy.

This clonotype came up many times. J is TRBJ2-1 and V is TRBV6-4, with TRBD1 matching over 10 bases. The CDR3 runs to 14 residues. In germline, CDR1 is MRHNA, CDR2 SNTAGT. The ends lost 5 bases at V and 4 bases at J; junction bases unmatched: 2. The CDR3 sequence is CASSRQGAYNEQFF. CDR3 DNA sequence: TGTGCCAGCAGTAGACAGGGGGCTTACAATGAGCAGTTCTTC.

The V call is TRBV4-2, the J call TRBJ1-1; maybe TRBD1 (6 bases). The length of the CDR3 is 12 residues. Trimming removed 7 bases at V and 5 bases at J, with 11 bases between. Germline V gene sequence: CDR1 LGHNA, CDR2 YNFKEQ. DNA of the CDR3: TGTGCCAGCACCTCGGGGGCGACTGAAGCTTTCTTT. This sequence encodes CASTSGATEAFF.

The chain carries TRBV18 and TRBJ2-4, with TRBD1 matching 8 bases. V was clipped by 6 bases and J by 7 bases; unmatched bases: 8. The CDR3 has 14 amino acids. Germline V gives CDR1 KGHSH, CDR2 LQKENI. This CDR3 is CASSRLTGVNIQYF. The CDR3 coding sequence is TGTGCCAGCTCGAGGTTGACAGGGGTCAACATTCAGTACTTC.

This chain connects TRBV6-5 to TRBJ2-5; no reliable D call. Germline V CDR1 and CDR2: MNHEY, SVGAGI. Trimming shortened V by 6 bases and J by 9 bases, and 2 bases separated the two germline ends. CDR3 length equals 8 residues. CDR3 DNA: TGTGCCAGCAGAGCCCAGTACTTC. Amino acids: CASRAQYF.

This clonotype has just a few counts. This chain joins TRBV20-1 and TRBJ1-6, with 7 bases lining up with TRBD1. Germline V gene lookup returns CDR1 DFQATT and CDR2 SNEGSKA (reference sequence). The CDR3 consists of 13 residues. Losses at the gene ends were 5 bases for V and 7 bases for J; bases not matched to a gene: 5. CDR3 sequence reads: CSAGDSPNSPLHF. CDR3 coding DNA: TGCAGTGCTGGGGACAGTCCGAATTCACCCCTCCACTTT.

Ten or more counts support this clonotype. The chain is built from TRBV4-2 and TRBJ2-2, with D perhaps matching TRBD1 or TRBD2 (5 bases each). V was pared by 0 bases and J by 7 bases, with 12 bases between. The CDR3 extends over 15 amino acids. CDR1 is LGHNA, CDR2 YNFKEQ, per germline. CDR3 protein: CASSQDEGWVGELFF. The CDR3 DNA reads TGTGCCAGCAGCCAAGATGAGGGGTGGGTCGGGGAGCTGTTTTTT.

This clonotype showed up many times. This chain uses TRBV7-8 with TRBJ2-2; D unresolved. Germline V gene lookup returns CDR1 SGHVS and CDR2 FQNEAQ. The V and J ends lost 3 bases and 8 bases respectively, with 4 bases between them. The length of the CDR3 is 11 residues. The CDR3 sequence is CASSLSGELFF. In DNA form, the CDR3 reads TGTGCCAGCAGCTTGTCTGGGGAGCTGTTTTTT.

This clonotype was seen many times. CDR3 bases: TGCGCCAGCAGTTTAACGGGAGTAGGCACCGGGGAGCTGTTTTTT. Its translation: CASSLTGVGTGELFF. V gene TRBV10-1 combines with J gene TRBJ2-2, with D maybe TRBD2 (6 bases). The CDR3 covers 15 residues. Germline V gene data show CDR1 as WNHNN and CDR2 as SYGVQD (reference sequence). Trimming cost V 5 bases and J 4 bases, with 14 bases left between them.

This clonotype has a single count. The chain carries TRBV11-3 and TRBJ2-1; the match to TRBD2 covers 7 bases. The germline CDR1 and CDR2 sequences are SGHNT and YENEEA. After removal of 1 base from V and 13 bases from J, the junction contained 7 bases not matched to a gene. CDR3 length equals 13 residues. CDR3 in amino acids: CASSLVGRSEQFF. CDR3 nucleotide sequence: TGTGCCAGCAGCTTAGTCGGGAGGAGTGAACAGTTCTTC.

This clonotype was seen only a few times. This CDR3 fails to terminate in the conserved phenylalanine or tryptophan, so it likely reflects a read error. The chain uses TRBV7-7 and TRBJ2-1; D is ambiguous. Germline CDR1 and CDR2: SSHAT and FNYEAQ (reference sequence). The CDR3 is 14 residues long. The CDR3 DNA reads TGTGCTAGCAGCTTAACGAGGTCCTACAATGAGCAGTTCAGA. Translating gives CASSLTRSYNEQFR.

The chain recombines TRBV12-3 or TRBV12-4 with TRBJ2-2; D remains unclear. Trimming removed 2 bases at V and 7 bases at J, with 5 bases between. The CDR3 loop spans 12 amino acids. The CDR3 here is CASSLMSGELFF. In DNA form, the CDR3 reads TGTGCCAGCAGTTTAATGAGCGGGGAGCTGTTTTTT.

The CDR3 nucleotides are TGCGCCAGCAGCATGACAGGTGCTACTAATGAAAAACTGTTTTTT. This sequence encodes CASSMTGATNEKLFF. The J gene is TRBJ1-4, the V gene TRBV5-1; D possibly corresponds to TRBD1 (6 bases). The germline V gene has CDR1 SGHRS and CDR2 YFSETQ. V was trimmed by 4 bases and J by 2 bases, leaving 12 bases between them. The CDR3 consists of 15 residues.

This clonotype was observed at least ten times. This chain connects TRBV20-1 to TRBJ2-7, with 7 bases that match TRBD1. The CDR3 is 14 residues long. Trimming removed 5 bases from V and 0 bases from J; junction bases left unmatched: 7. Germline CDR1 DFQATT, CDR2 SNEGSKA (reference sequence). The CDR3 spells CSAGDSPSSYEQYF. As DNA, the CDR3 is TGCAGTGCTGGGGACAGTCCAAGCTCCTACGAGCAGTACTTC.

This clonotype has more than one count but fewer than ten. At one of its ends the junction is not consistent with the germline gene, which may arise from a read error. The CDR3 DNA follows: TGTGCCAGCAGCGTAACCGGGACTAGCAGATACGAGCAGTACTTC. Its translation: CASSVTGTSRYEQYF. This chain connects TRBV7-3 to TRBJ2-7, with TRBD2 matching 9 bases. The CDR3 contains 15 residues. Germline assignment: CDR1 SGHTA and CDR2 FQGTGA.

This clonotype was seen only a few times. The chain combines TRBV2 with TRBJ1-4; 12 bases fit TRBD1. Germline CDR1 reads SNHLY; CDR2 reads FYNNEI. The CDR3 is 16 amino acids. Germline trimming cut 4 bases from V and 7 bases from J; bases unmatched to any gene: 7. CDR3 in DNA: TGTGCCAGCAGTGCAGGGACAGGGGGCGGAGCTGAAAAACTGTTTTTT. This sequence encodes CASSAGTGGGAEKLFF.

This clonotype was observed many times. The chain recombines TRBV9 with TRBJ2-7, with D tentatively TRBD1 or TRBD2 (6 bases each). Germline loops: CDR1 SGDLS, CDR2 YYNGEE. The CDR3 has 15 amino acids. Trimming removed 0 bases at V and 3 bases at J, with 13 bases between. CDR3 loop: CASSVGGGGNYEQYF. The CDR3 region has the DNA TGTGCCAGCAGCGTAGGTGGAGGGGGGAACTACGAGCAGTACTTC.

In its sample, this clonotype was seen once. V and J are TRBV19 and TRBJ2-5, with 7 bases identical to TRBD1. The ends lost 3 bases at V and 9 bases at J; junction bases unmatched: 10. CDR1 and CDR2 from the germline V gene are LNHDA and SQIVND (reference sequence). The CDR3 length is 14 residues. CDR3 sequence: CASSIEGANQPQYF. CDR3 in DNA: TGTGCCAGTAGTATCGAGGGGGCCAATCAGCCCCAGTACTTC.

The chain uses TRBV5-1 and TRBJ2-3, with 11 nucleotides matching TRBD2. Germline CDR1 reads SGHRS; CDR2 reads YFSETQ. With V trimmed by 2 bases and J by 4 bases, 3 bases remained unmatched. This CDR3 has 15 residues. Here the CDR3 DNA reads TGCGCCAGCAGCTTTAGCGGGAGGGTATCAGATACGCAGTATTTT. Translating gives CASSFSGRVSDTQYF.

The V call is TRBV7-9, the J call TRBJ2-7, with 13 positions matching TRBD2. CDR3 size: 12 residues. The germline CDR1 and CDR2 sequences are SEHNR and FQNEAQ (reference sequence). V lost 6 bases, J lost 13 bases, and 6 bases stayed unmatched. Written as DNA, the CDR3 is TGTGCCAGCAGACAGACTAGCGGGAGGCAATACTTC. Its translation is CASRQTSGRQYF.

The chain is built from TRBV7-3 and TRBJ2-2, with D maybe TRBD2 (6 bases). Deletions cut 2 bases from V and 10 bases from J, with 23 bases between. The germline V gene has CDR1 SGHTA and CDR2 FQGTGA. This CDR3 has 17 amino acids. Here the CDR3 DNA reads TGTGCCAGCAGCTTACAAGCTGGAGGGGTCCAAACTGAGGAGCTGTTTTTT. This sequence encodes CASSLQAGGVQTEELFF.

Of note for this clonotype: A much more abundant neighbour one base away suggests this may be a read error. The chain carries TRBV6-2 or TRBV6-3 and TRBJ2-1; TRBD2 matches at 11 bases. V trimming: 5 bases; J trimming: 0 bases; junction bases outside the gene matches: 12. This CDR3 has 19 amino acids. Germline V gene sequence: CDR1 MNHEY, CDR2 SVGEGT. The CDR3 DNA is TGTGCCAGCAGTCCACTGGGCCTAGCGGGAGGTTACTCCTACAATGAGCAGTTCTTC. It codes for CASSPLGLAGGYSYNEQFF.

Details on this clonotype: Being one base from a much bigger clone, this may be a read error. This sequence joins TRBV6-5 and TRBJ2-4; D call uncertain. There are 16 residues in the CDR3. Per germline, CDR1 MNHEY and CDR2 SVGAGI. CDR3 region: CASSYSMGLAKNTQYF. In nucleotides, the CDR3 is TGTGCCAGCAGTTACTCCATGGGGTTGGCCAAAAACACTCAGTACTTC.

Comments on this clonotype: The limits of the CDR3 on the DNA are not certain, so only TCRdb's listed CDR3 is given. The genes are TRBV20-1 and TRBJ1-1; TRBD1 is taken as the D call from the table, unchecked against the DNA. The germline gives CDR1 DFQATT, CDR2 SNEGSKA (reference sequence). The CDR3 is 23 amino acids in total, end residues counted. CDR3 sequence reads: CSAPKSNTQYFGPGTPQNTEAFF.